The clone carrying this T cell receptor beta chain was recorded only once. Its antigen remains unidentified. Germline CDR1 SGHNT, CDR2 YYREEE (reference sequence). V lost 10 bases, J lost 9 bases, and 17 bases lay in between. The CDR3 sequence is 12 residues long. Naive CD8 cells lacked CD45RO, underwent positive selection for CCR7 and left out terminally differentiated effector memory CD45RA+ cells. The data were obtained in a study of shared clonotypes between healthy human individuals. Study results and limitations: Roughly 5% of naive CD4 clonotypes were shared across a handful of donors.

Here immunoSEQ multiplex PCR was the method, and the copy in TCRdb shows in-frame clones only, minus some. The sample yields approximately 2,200,000 clones, about 93% seen once. The rearrangement uses TRBV5-4 and TRBJ2-1, with D unresolved. This receptor was identified in a man aged 18-30 years in good health. Some clones in this sample may be carry-over from other donors' samples. Sequencing was done on a sample of naive CD8+ T cells from PBMCs. CDR3 region: CAARSSPGEQFF. In DNA form, the CDR3 reads TGTGCCGCCCGGTCTAGTCCGGGTGAGCAGTTCTTC.